This note documents a single T cell receptor beta chain sequence. The antigen remains undetermined. Data came from immunoSEQ multiplex PCR; TCRdb stores just in-frame clones and leaves some out. The sample holds more than 9,500 clones, 70% to 85% seen once. The CDR3 contains 11 residues. Looked up from germline, CDR1 is DFQATT and CDR2 is SNEGSKA (reference sequence). V lost 6 bases and J lost 5; bases outside the gene matches: 2. Graft tissue was processed to release intraepithelial and lamina propria lymphocytes. The entry originates in a study of graft-versus-host responses after intestinal transplantation. Study results and caveats: Detection of GvH clones occurred in recipient marrow, and some had their first appearance in ileum or blood.

This chain connects TRBV20-1 to TRBJ2-5, with 8 nucleotides matching TRBD2. The receptor was derived from a human patient who received an intestinal transplant, so some T cells may come from the graft donor. The sample here was ileum tissue, taken around 150 days after intestinal transplantation. CDR3 nucleotides: TGCAGTGCCGGGGGGGCTGAGACCCAGTACTTC. Encoded protein: CSAGGAETQYF.